This T cell receptor (beta chain) comes out of a study of control samples from healthy donors and cancer patients. Sequencing used immunoSEQ multiplex PCR; TCRdb keeps in-frame clones, though not all of them. The sample has roughly 130,000 clones; 92% are singletons. The V and J ends lost 2 bases and 4 bases respectively, with 5 bases between them. From germline, CDR1 is MNHEY and CDR2 SVGAGI. The CDR3 totals 13 residues. Sequenced input: blood. This chain uses TRBV6-5 with TRBJ2-2; D gene unclear. The clonotype comes from a man aged 30-40 years in good health. The chain's CDR3 is CASSYRGTGELFF. The CDR3 DNA sequence: TGTGCCAGCAGTTACAGAGGCACCGGGGAGCTGTTTTTT.